This T cell receptor (beta chain) was sequenced for a study of blood T cell repertoires in COVID-19. Profiled with immunoSEQ multiplex PCR; TCRdb holds only in-frame clones, not every one. The sample includes over 250,000 clones, over 70% of them seen just once. This clone was recorded a few times. Germline V gene sequence: CDR1 SEHNR, CDR2 FQNEAQ (reference sequence). CDR3 length: 16 amino acids. The V and J ends lost 1 base and 7 bases, in that order; junction bases with no gene match: 10. This TCR was sampled from a woman in her thirties or forties who had recovered from COVID-19. This chain links TRBV7-9 with TRBJ1-5, with TRBD1 matching over 7 bases. Sample: peripheral blood. For the CDR3, the DNA is TGTGCCAGCAGCTTAGTAGGAAGGGGGCTCGGACAGCCCCAGCATTTT. Translating it yields CASSLVGRGLGQPQHF.